This entry features one T cell receptor (beta chain) sequence. The CDR3 covers 14 residues. Germline assignment: CDR1 SGDLS and CDR2 YYNGEE. V shed 0 bases and J shed 7 bases, with 11 bases lying between them. This sample was taken from a study of blood T cell repertoires in COVID-19. Whole-study context: T cells, B-cell-depleted T cells, or PBMCs provided the cDNA or gDNA that served as material.

Original handling: Amplified reference gene primers provided the basis for estimating nucleated cell counts. Data came from immunoSEQ multiplex PCR; TCRdb stores just in-frame clones and leaves some out. V and J calls and clone size come straight from that table; D and trimming were deduced from the DNA. The table lists more than 150,000 clones, about 84% of them singletons. The rearrangement joins TRBV9 to TRBJ1-5; a possible D gene is TRBD1 (5 bases). The sequencing sample was made of peripheral blood. The origin of this receptor is a woman aged 25 to 39 with acute or convalescent COVID-19. The CDR3 reads CASSVGAGTQPQHF. CDR3 nucleotides: TGTGCCAGCAGCGTAGGGGCGGGGACCCAGCCCCAGCATTTT.